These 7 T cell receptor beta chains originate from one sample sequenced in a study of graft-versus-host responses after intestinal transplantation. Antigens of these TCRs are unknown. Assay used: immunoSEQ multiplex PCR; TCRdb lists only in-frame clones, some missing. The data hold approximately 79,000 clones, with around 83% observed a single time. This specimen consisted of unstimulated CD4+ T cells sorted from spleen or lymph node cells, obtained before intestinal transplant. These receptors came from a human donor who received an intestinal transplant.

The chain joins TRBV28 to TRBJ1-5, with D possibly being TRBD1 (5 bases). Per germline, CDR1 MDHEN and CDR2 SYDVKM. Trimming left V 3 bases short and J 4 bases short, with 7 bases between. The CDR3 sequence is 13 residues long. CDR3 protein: CASSFGGNQPQHF. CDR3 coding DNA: TGTGCCAGCAGTTTTGGGGGGAATCAGCCCCAGCATTTT. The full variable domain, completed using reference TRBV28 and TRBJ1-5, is DVKVTQSSRYLVKRTGEKVFLECVQDMDHENMFWYRQDPGLGLRLIYFSYDVKMKEKGDIPEGYSVSREKKERFSLILESASTNQTSMYLCASSFGGNQPQHFGDGTRLSIL.

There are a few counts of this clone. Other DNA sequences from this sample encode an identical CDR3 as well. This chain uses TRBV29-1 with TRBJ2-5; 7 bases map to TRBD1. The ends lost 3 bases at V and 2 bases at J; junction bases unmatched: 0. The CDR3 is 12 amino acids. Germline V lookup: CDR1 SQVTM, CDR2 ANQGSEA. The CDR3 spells CSVDRGQETQYF. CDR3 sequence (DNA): TGCAGCGTTGACAGGGGGCAAGAGACCCAGTACTTC.

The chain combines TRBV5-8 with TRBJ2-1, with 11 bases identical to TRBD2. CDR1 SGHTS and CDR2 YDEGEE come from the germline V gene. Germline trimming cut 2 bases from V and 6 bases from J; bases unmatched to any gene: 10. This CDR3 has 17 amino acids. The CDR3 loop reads CASSFSLLAGASNEQFF. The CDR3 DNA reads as TGTGCCAGCAGCTTCAGCCTACTAGCGGGAGCGAGCAATGAGCAGTTCTTC.

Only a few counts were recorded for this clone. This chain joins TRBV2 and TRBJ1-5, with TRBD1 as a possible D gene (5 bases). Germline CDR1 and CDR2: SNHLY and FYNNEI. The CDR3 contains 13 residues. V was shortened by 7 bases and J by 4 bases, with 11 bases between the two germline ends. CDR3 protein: CASIRGPNQPQHF. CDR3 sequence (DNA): TGTGCCAGCATTAGGGGCCCAAATCAGCCCCAGCATTTT. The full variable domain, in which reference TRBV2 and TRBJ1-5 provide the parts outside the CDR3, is EPEVTQTPSHQVTQMGQEVILRCVPISNHLYFYWYRQILGQKVEFLVSFYNNEISEKSEIFDDQFSVERPDGSNFTLKIRSTKLEDSAMYFCASIRGPNQPQHFGDGTRLSIL.

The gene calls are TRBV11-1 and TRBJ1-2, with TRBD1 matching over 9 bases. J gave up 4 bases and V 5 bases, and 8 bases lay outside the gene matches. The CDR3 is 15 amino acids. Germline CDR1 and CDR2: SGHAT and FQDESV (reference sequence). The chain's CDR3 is CASSRNTGGGYGYTF. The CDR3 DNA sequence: TGTGCCAGCAGCCGCAATACAGGGGGCGGCTATGGCTACACCTTC.

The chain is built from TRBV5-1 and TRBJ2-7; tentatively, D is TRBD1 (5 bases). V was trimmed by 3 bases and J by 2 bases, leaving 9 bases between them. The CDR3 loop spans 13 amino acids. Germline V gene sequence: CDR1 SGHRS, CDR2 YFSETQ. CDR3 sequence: CASSSTATYEQYF. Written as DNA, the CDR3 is TGCGCCAGCAGCTCGACAGCCACCTACGAGCAGTACTTC.

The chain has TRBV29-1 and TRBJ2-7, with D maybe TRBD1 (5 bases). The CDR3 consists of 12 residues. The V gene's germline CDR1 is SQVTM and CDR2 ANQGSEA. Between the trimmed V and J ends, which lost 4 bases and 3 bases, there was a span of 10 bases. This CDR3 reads CSVGGNRYEQYF. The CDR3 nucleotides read TGCAGCGTTGGGGGCAACCGCTACGAGCAGTACTTC.